Each of the 4 T cell receptor beta chains below was sequenced from the same sample in a study of shared clonotypes between healthy human individuals. CD45RO negativity and positive selection for CCR7 defined naive CD8 cells, a population that excluded terminally differentiated effector memory CD45RA+ cells. The repertoire was sequenced with immunoSEQ multiplex PCR; TCRdb's copy has only in-frame clones and lacks some. Among about 2.1 million clones listed, roughly 93% were seen once. Sequencing used naive CD8+ T cells from PBMCs. These receptors came from a man aged 18 to 30 in good health. Some clones in this sample may be carry-over from other donors' samples.

V is TRBV6-6 and J is TRBJ1-5; D call uncertain. The CDR3 has 15 residues. The germline CDR1 and CDR2 sequences are MNHNY and SVGAGI (reference sequence). The V gene lost 10 bases and the J gene lost 5 bases, with 21 bases spanning the gap. The CDR3 nucleotides read TGTGCCACCTTACCACCGGGATTACTTGATCAGCCCCAGCATTTT. This codes for CATLPPGLLDQPQHF.

The chain has TRBV10-3 and TRBJ2-2, with 10 bases aligning to TRBD2. The CDR3 length is 16 residues. CDR1 is ENHRY, CDR2 SYGVKD, per germline. Trimming took 11 bases from V and 8 from J; bases not matched to a gene: 17. CDR3 protein: CAPLQREGLLDGELFF. The CDR3 DNA follows: TGTGCCCCCCTCCAGCGGGAGGGCCTTTTAGATGGGGAGCTGTTTTTT.

The chain couples TRBV19 to TRBJ1-1; no definite D call. Per germline, CDR1 LNHDA and CDR2 SQIVND (reference sequence). Trimming removed 7 bases at V and 1 base at J, with 10 bases between. The CDR3 loop spans 13 amino acids. For the CDR3, the DNA is TGTGCCAGTAAAGCACACCCGAACACTGAAGCTTTCTTT. Translation: CASKAHPNTEAFF.

V gene TRBV19 combines with J gene TRBJ2-1; no definite D call. This CDR3 has 14 amino acids. Per the germline V gene, CDR1 is LNHDA and CDR2 is SQIVND (reference sequence). V lost 8 bases, J lost 1 base, and 12 bases lay in between. CDR3 region: CASGVVSSYNEQFF. The CDR3 DNA follows: TGTGCCAGTGGGGTAGTTTCATCCTACAATGAGCAGTTCTTC.